A single sample is the source of the 20 T cell receptor beta chains below, sequenced in a study of T cell clusters in autoimmune cytopenias (dated by TCRdb to the late 2010s). Sequencer: Illumina MiSeq. Multiplex PCR with a touch-down protocol amplified TRB rearrangements, with the TRB-A and TRB-B primer pools combined in a single tube. TCRdb reprocessed the sequencing reads and holds a single record per CDR3 protein sequence, with no DNA. The record for this sample contains a few thousand distinct CDR3 sequences. Clones ranked in the top ten supply more than 45% of the sample. For each sample, TRB amplification used roughly 250 ng of peripheral blood genomic DNA, equal to around 34,000 genome equivalents. These same records also appear under a second study, on T cell repertoires in aging, cancer and after chemotherapy.

Sequencing was carried out using peripheral blood. Every receptor here comes from a human donor in good health.

Considering frequency, this clonotype is medium-sized. The rearrangement uses TRBV19 and TRBJ2-1; lacking DNA, the TRBD1 call made by TCRdb goes unchecked. Per germline, CDR1 LNHDA and CDR2 SQIVND (reference sequence). CDR3 length: 11 residues. This CDR3 is CASSSRAEQFF.

The chain combines TRBV18 with TRBJ1-2; TCRdb outputs TRBD1, but without DNA this stays unchecked. The CDR3 covers 17 residues. Germline V gene lookup returns CDR1 KGHSH and CDR2 LQKENI. The CDR3 reads CASSPDTGVSANYGYTF.

The J gene is TRBJ2-7, the V gene TRBV5-1; the D call of TRBD1 rests on TCRdb alone, since no DNA is present to check it. The germline CDR1 and CDR2 sequences are SGHRS and YFSETQ. The CDR3 is 14 residues long. The CDR3 here is CASSWGTGSYEQYF.

Judged by frequency, this clonotype is medium-sized (0.01 to 0.1%). This chain joins TRBV19 and TRBJ2-3; with no DNA, the TCRdb D assignment of TRBD2 cannot be verified. The germline CDR1 and CDR2 sequences are LNHDA and SQIVND (reference sequence). The CDR3 extends over 15 amino acids. Here the CDR3 reads CASSTGLAGTDTQYF.

This chain connects TRBV7-9 to TRBJ2-3; TCRdb reports TRBD2, a call that lacks DNA to check it against. This CDR3 comprises 16 residues. Germline V CDR1 and CDR2: SEHNR, FQNEAQ (reference sequence). CDR3 sequence reads: CASSYPSSGSPDTQYF.

The chain has TRBV6-6 and TRBJ2-1. Looked up from germline, CDR1 is MNHNY and CDR2 is SVGAGI (reference sequence). The CDR3 spans 13 residues. CDR3 sequence: CASSTTSYNEQFF.

The CDR3 reads CASSSPGQVLAKNIQYF. The rearrangement links TRBV6-2 or TRBV6-3 to TRBJ2-4; TCRdb calls TRBD1, which cannot be checked without DNA. Per germline, CDR1 MNHEY and CDR2 SVGEGT. The length of the CDR3 is 17 residues.

By frequency, this clonotype registers medium-sized. V usage is TRBV29-1 and J usage is TRBJ2-1; the D call from TCRdb, TRBD2, cannot be confirmed without DNA. The CDR3 is made up of 12 amino acids. In germline, CDR1 is SQVTM, CDR2 ANQGSEA. CDR3 region: CSVGLAYNEQFF.

This chain links TRBV6-1 with TRBJ2-7; TCRdb designates TRBD2, a call that cannot be tested without DNA. The CDR3 has 15 residues. Germline V lookup: CDR1 MNHNS, CDR2 SASEGT. CDR3 region: CASSASSGPLFEQYF.

The chain links TRBV5-1 to TRBJ2-7; without DNA, the TCRdb call of TRBD1 cannot be checked. Germline V CDR1 and CDR2: SGHRS, YFSETQ. CDR3 length: 15 residues. The CDR3 protein is CASSSDPGQGYEQYF. The full variable domain, its missing parts supplied by reference TRBV5-1 and TRBJ2-7, is KAGVTQTPRYLIKTRGQQVTLSCSPISGHRSVSWYQQTPGQGLQFLFEYFSETQRNKGNFPGRFSGRQFSNSRSEMNVSTLELGDSALYLCASSSDPGQGYEQYFGPGTRLTVT.

The V call is TRBV7-2, the J call TRBJ2-6; TCRdb picks TRBD1, but there is no DNA to check that call. Germline loops: CDR1 SGHTA, CDR2 FQGNSA. The CDR3 totals 16 residues. The CDR3 region is CASSLSRGSGANVLTF.

The V gene is TRBV19, the J gene TRBJ1-2; TCRdb lists TRBD1, though no DNA is available to test this call. The germline V gene has CDR1 LNHDA and CDR2 SQIVND (reference sequence). There are 17 residues in the CDR3. The CDR3: CASSTGTGSPKARGYTF.

This rearrangement joins TRBV11-1 to TRBJ2-7; no DNA is available, so the TRBD2 call from TCRdb remains unchecked. Germline V lookup: CDR1 SGHAT, CDR2 FQDESV (reference sequence). The CDR3 covers 14 residues. CDR3 in amino acids: CASSPPGAGGEQYF.

This clonotype is identified as medium-sized from frequency. The rearrangement joins TRBV30 to TRBJ1-1. The CDR3 is 13 amino acids. Germline CDR1 GTSNPN, CDR2 SVGIG (reference sequence). The CDR3 loop reads CAWTGRMNTEAFF.

The rearrangement uses TRBV29-1 and TRBJ2-1; checking the TCRdb D call of TRBD2 is not possible without DNA. The CDR3 covers 19 residues. Germline values: CDR1 SQVTM, CDR2 ANQGSEA. CDR3 loop: CSVVLPSGRGAYSYNEQFF.

The rearrangement uses TRBV7-9 and TRBJ2-1; TCRdb's D call of TRBD2 is untestable without DNA. Germline lookup yields CDR1 SEHNR and CDR2 FQNEAQ (reference sequence). There are 21 residues in the CDR3. This CDR3 is CASSLTKTSGEVNPNYNEQFF.

The chain carries TRBV4-2 and TRBJ2-7; TCRdb reports TRBD1, a call that lacks DNA to check it against. There are 14 residues in the CDR3. CDR1 is LGHNA and CDR2 is YNFKEQ in the germline V gene. CDR3 region: CASSQEGRTYEQYF.

According to its frequency, this clonotype is medium-sized. V and J are TRBV15 and TRBJ2-5; no DNA is available, so the TRBD1 call from TCRdb remains unchecked. Germline lookup yields CDR1 LNHNV and CDR2 YYDKDF (reference sequence). The CDR3 has 14 amino acids. This CDR3 reads CATTSDRRKETQYF.

The chain is built from TRBV19 and TRBJ2-6. Germline CDR1 and CDR2: LNHDA and SQIVND (reference sequence). There are 15 residues in the CDR3. CDR3: CASTTRELGANVLTF. Together with reference TRBV19 and TRBJ2-6, the CDR3 gives the full variable domain: DGGITQSPKYLFRKEGQNVTLSCEQNLNHDAMYWYRQDPGQGLRLIYYSQIVNDFQKGDIAEGYSVSREKKESFPLTVTSAQKNPTAFYLCASTTRELGANVLTFGAGSRLTVL.

V is TRBV6-6 and J is TRBJ1-4; as DNA is missing, the TRBD1 call by TCRdb cannot be tested. This CDR3 spans 19 amino acids. Germline CDR1 MNHNY, CDR2 SVGAGI (reference sequence). The CDR3 sequence is CASRSRDRGHETTNEKLFF.